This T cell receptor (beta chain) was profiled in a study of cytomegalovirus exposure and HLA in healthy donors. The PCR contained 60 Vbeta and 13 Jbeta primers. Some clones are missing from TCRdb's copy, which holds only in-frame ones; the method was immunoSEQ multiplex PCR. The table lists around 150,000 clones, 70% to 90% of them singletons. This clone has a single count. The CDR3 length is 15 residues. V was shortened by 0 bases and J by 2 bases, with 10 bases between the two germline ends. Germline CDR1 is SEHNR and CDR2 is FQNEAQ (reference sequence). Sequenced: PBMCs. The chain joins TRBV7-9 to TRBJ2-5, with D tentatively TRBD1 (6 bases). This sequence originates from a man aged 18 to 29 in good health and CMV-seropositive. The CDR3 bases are TGTGCCAGCAGCTTAGCCCCAGGGGAACAAGAGACCCAGTACTTC. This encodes CASSLAPGEQETQYF. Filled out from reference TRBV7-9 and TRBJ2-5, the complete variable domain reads DTGVSQNPRHKITKRGQNVTFRCDPISEHNRLYWYRQTLGQGPEFLTYFQNEAQLEKSRLLSDRFSAERPKGSFSTLEIQRTEQGDSAMYLCASSLAPGEQETQYFGPGTRLLVL.